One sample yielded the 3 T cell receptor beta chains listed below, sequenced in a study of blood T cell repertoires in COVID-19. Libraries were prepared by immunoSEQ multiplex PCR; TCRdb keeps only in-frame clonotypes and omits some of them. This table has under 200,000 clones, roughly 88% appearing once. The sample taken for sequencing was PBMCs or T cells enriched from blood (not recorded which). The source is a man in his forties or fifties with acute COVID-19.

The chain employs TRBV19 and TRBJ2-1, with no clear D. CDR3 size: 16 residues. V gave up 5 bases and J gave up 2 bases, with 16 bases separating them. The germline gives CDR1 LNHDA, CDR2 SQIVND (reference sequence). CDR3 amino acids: CASSRVPAEAYNEQFF. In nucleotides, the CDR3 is TGTGCCAGTAGTCGGGTTCCGGCGGAAGCCTACAATGAGCAGTTCTTC.

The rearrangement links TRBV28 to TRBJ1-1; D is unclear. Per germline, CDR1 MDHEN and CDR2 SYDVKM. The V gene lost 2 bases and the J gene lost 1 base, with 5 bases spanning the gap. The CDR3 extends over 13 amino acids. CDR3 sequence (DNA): TGTGCCAGCAGTTTACGAGAGAACACTGAAGCTTTCTTT. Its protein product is CASSLRENTEAFF.

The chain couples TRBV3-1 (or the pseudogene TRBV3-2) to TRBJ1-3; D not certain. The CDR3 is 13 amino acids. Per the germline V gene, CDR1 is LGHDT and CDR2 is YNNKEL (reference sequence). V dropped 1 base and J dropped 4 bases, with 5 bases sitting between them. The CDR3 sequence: CASSQVRGNTIYF. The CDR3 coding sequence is TGTGCCAGCAGCCAAGTCAGGGGAAACACCATATATTTT.